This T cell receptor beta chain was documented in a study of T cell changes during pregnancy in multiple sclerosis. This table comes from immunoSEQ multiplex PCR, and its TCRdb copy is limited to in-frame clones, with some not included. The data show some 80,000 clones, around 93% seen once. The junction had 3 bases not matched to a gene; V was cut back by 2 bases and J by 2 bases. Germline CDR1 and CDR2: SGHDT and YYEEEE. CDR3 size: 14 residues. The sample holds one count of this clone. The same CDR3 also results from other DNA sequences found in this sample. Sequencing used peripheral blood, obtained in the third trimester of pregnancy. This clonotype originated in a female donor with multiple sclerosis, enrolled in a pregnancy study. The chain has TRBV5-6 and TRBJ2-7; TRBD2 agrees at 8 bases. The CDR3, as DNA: TGTGCCAGCAGCTTAAACGGGGGGGCCTACGAGCAGTACTTC. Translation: CASSLNGGAYEQYF.